This T cell receptor beta chain was sequenced for a study of T cell responses to AZD1222 COVID-19 vaccine (dated by TCRdb to the early 2020s). Background for the entire study: Because spike-specific TCR depth and breadth did not differ between the two schedules, AZD1222 recipients who got a second dose at roughly 4 weeks were pooled with those who got a second dose at roughly 12 weeks. A total of about 230 trial participants underwent TCR sequencing, of whom 207 received two doses of AZD1222 and approximately 25 received two doses of the MenACWY control vaccine. Trial participants were enrolled by age into 18-55, 56-69 and 70-plus year subgroups, with approximately 150, 28 and 58 TCR-sequenced participants respectively.

Of note for this clone: What antigen it recognizes has not been identified. The sample holds no much larger clone one base away, and base qualities are not on file.

The CDR3 regions of human TCRbeta chains were subjected to immunosequencing. On the study's bioinformatics: Repertoire TCRs were checked for matches against a reference library of SARS-CoV-2-specific TCRs that had been generated using the MIRA antigen-specificity platform. Breadth was defined as the fraction of unique TCRs that were SARS-CoV-2-associated, and depth was defined as the fraction of total T cells that were SARS-CoV-2-associated. Using the MIRA data, each spike-specific TCR was mapped to the spike region that the TCR reacts to and placed in a CD4 or CD8 class. Log10-transformed breadth and depth values were compared by one-way ANOVA with Sidak's multiple comparisons tests. Held by TCRdb, this immuneACCESS table contains in-frame sequences only and omits some clones. Under half of the omission traces to an unresolved V gene where checked; the cause of the rest is unknown. The D gene and trimming were derived from the DNA, and the V and J assignments and clone size from that table. This sample holds some 150,000 clones; approximately 88% were observed only once. The ten top clones hold roughly 2% of the sample.

The time point label, read with the paper, signifies: baseline before first vaccination. Vaccinee samples came from UK trials COV001 and COV002, including a single-blind randomized controlled phase 2/3 trial of AZD1222 (ChAdOx1 nCoV-19) in healthy adults. For TCRbeta chain sequencing, PBMC samples were collected from trial participants at day 0 and at day 28 after the second dose. The germline V gene gives CDR1 as SGHRS and CDR2 as YFSETQ. The CDR3 runs 16 residues from the cysteine to the phenylalanine. Only the CDR3 portion is preserved as DNA: 48 bases, with reading frame beginning at the first base. V loses 1 base at its end and J loses 1 base; junction bases beyond the gene matches: 5. The full study reports these points: Participants were mostly white British and included more females than males, and it was suggested by the authors that clonal diversity may have been underestimated. CD4 TCRs associated with the vaccine covered the entire spike protein, and the dominant responses were in regions 160-218 and 743-854. Because no day 14 peak-response samples were available, repertoires were characterized only after the peak T cell response. In the small 56-69-year group, the increase in depth fell short of significance, most likely because of low power. Conclusions about previously exposed vaccinees are limited, since just a handful of AZD1222 recipients were seropositive for SARS-CoV-2 at baseline. Epitopes outside the regions mutated in the B.1.351 and B.1.1.7 variants were reportedly recognized by nearly half of the unique spike-specific TCRs. After two AZD1222 doses, both the breadth and the depth of spike-specific TCRs were significantly higher than at day 0 and than in MenACWY recipients.

In this chain, TRBV5-1 is recombined with TRBJ2-1; TRBD2 agrees with 7 junctional bases. The origin of this receptor is an adult in good health. The input for sequencing was peripheral blood, taken on day 0 of AZD1222 vaccination. The DNA sequence reads TGCGCCAGCAGCTTGCTTGCTAGCGGATCCTACAATGAGCAGTTCTTC. It is translated as CASSLLASGSYNEQFF.